Listed here are 32 T cell receptor beta chains from one sample, sequenced in a study of blood T cell repertoires in COVID-19. Libraries were prepared by immunoSEQ multiplex PCR; TCRdb keeps only in-frame clonotypes and omits some of them. The profile covers 200,000 to 250,000 clones, with 70% to 90% appearing a single time and about 7.7% taken by the ten largest. The sample comprised PBMCs or T cells enriched from blood (not recorded which). These receptors were taken from a woman between 40 and 50 years old with acute COVID-19.

The chain uses TRBV5-5 and TRBJ1-5, with 7 bases aligning to TRBD1. V trimming: 0 bases; J trimming: 0 bases; junction bases outside the gene matches: 6. The germline gives CDR1 SGHKS, CDR2 YYEKEE (reference sequence). CDR3 length: 17 amino acids. CDR3 nucleotide sequence: TGTGCCAGCAGCTTGGATGGCAGGGGGACTAGCAATCAGCCCCAGCATTTT. This sequence encodes CASSLDGRGTSNQPQHF.

This rearrangement joins TRBV11-1 to TRBJ2-3; D call uncertain. The CDR3 runs to 17 residues. Trimming cost V 0 bases and J 1 base, with 14 bases left between them. Per the germline V gene, CDR1 is SGHAT and CDR2 is FQDESV (reference sequence). For the CDR3, the DNA is TGTGCCAGCAGCTTAGCATCGGGTTTCGTGGGCACAGATACGCAGTATTTT. This gives the protein CASSLASGFVGTDTQYF.

The chain employs TRBV18 and TRBJ1-1, with 8 bases that match TRBD1. This CDR3 spans 14 amino acids. Germline V gene sequence: CDR1 KGHSH, CDR2 LQKENI. V dropped 8 bases and J dropped 1; count of bases not matched to a gene: 6. This CDR3 is CASTDRVQNTEAFF. Here the CDR3 DNA reads TGTGCCAGCACGGACAGGGTTCAGAACACTGAAGCTTTCTTT.

The chain couples TRBV5-1 to TRBJ1-2, with 10 bases fitting TRBD1. The CDR3 extends over 14 amino acids. After removal of 0 bases from V and 7 bases from J, the junction contained 3 bases not matched to a gene. The V gene's germline CDR1 is SGHRS and CDR2 YFSETQ. CDR3 sequence (DNA): TGCGCCAGCAGCTTGGGACAGGGGGCGAGTGGCTACACCTTC. Residues: CASSLGQGASGYTF.

This clone appeared a single time. The genes are TRBV7-9 and TRBJ2-5; tentative D call: TRBD2 (5 bases). V lost 1 base to trimming and J lost 5 bases, with 14 bases between them. The CDR3 is made up of 15 amino acids. The germline V gene has CDR1 SEHNR and CDR2 FQNEAQ (reference sequence). The CDR3 here is CASSLVGSGGETQYF. DNA for the CDR3: TGTGCCAGCAGCTTAGTGGGCTCCGGCGGGGAGACCCAGTACTTC.

The CDR3 nucleotides are TGTGCCAGCAGCTTAGCAGGGAGGGACACTGAAGCTTTCTTT. Protein: CASSLAGRDTEAFF. This rearrangement joins TRBV7-9 to TRBJ1-1; no firm D call. Germline CDR1 SEHNR, CDR2 FQNEAQ (reference sequence). The V end was cut by 0 bases, the J end by 3 bases, with 8 bases between. CDR3 size: 14 residues. The full variable domain, rest sourced from reference TRBV7-9 and TRBJ1-1, is DTGVSQNPRHKITKRGQNVTFRCDPISEHNRLYWYRQTLGQGPEFLTYFQNEAQLEKSRLLSDRFSAERPKGSFSTLEIQRTEQGDSAMYLCASSLAGRDTEAFFGQGTRLTVV.

This clone showed up just a few times. The chain carries TRBV2 and TRBJ1-6; D gene unclear. The CDR3 covers 15 residues. In germline, CDR1 is SNHLY, CDR2 FYNNEI. Trimming took off 2 bases at V and 5 bases at J, with 10 bases between the two ends. The CDR3 is CASSESRRNNSPLHF. The CDR3 bases are TGTGCCAGCAGTGAATCTCGGAGGAATAATTCACCCCTCCACTTT.

The gene calls are TRBV28 and TRBJ1-2, with 8 bases that match TRBD1. The CDR3 consists of 17 residues. Trimming took 8 bases from V and 1 from J; bases not matched to a gene: 15. Germline CDR1 MDHEN, CDR2 SYDVKM. DNA of the CDR3: TGTGCCAGCCGCAGATCGGGACAGGAGATTCTTAACTATGGCTACACCTTC. Its translation is CASRRSGQEILNYGYTF.

This rearrangement joins TRBV5-4 to TRBJ2-2; 8 nucleotides match TRBD1. V gave up 4 bases and J gave up 0 bases; unmatched junction bases: 5. This CDR3 is built from 16 residues. Germline lookup yields CDR1 SGHNT and CDR2 YYREEE (reference sequence). Here the CDR3 DNA reads TGTGCCAGCAGCCTCCGGACAGGGACGAACACCGGGGAGCTGTTTTTT. Its protein is CASSLRTGTNTGELFF.

J is TRBJ1-5 and V is TRBV18; D not certain. Germline-derived CDR1 and CDR2 are KGHSH and LQKENI. This CDR3 is built from 18 residues. Deletions cut 2 bases from V and 2 bases from J, with 19 bases between. CDR3 region: CASSPVGAGFGGNQPQHF. CDR3 sequence (DNA): TGTGCCAGCTCACCAGTAGGTGCAGGTTTCGGGGGCAATCAGCCCCAGCATTTT. The whole variable domain, remainder taken from reference TRBV18 and TRBJ1-5, is NAGVMQNPRHLVRRRGQEARLRCSPMKGHSHVYWYRQLPEEGLKFMVYLQKENIIDESGMPKERFSAEFPKEGPSILRIQQVVRGDSAAYFCASSPVGAGFGGNQPQHFGDGTRLSIL.

The rearrangement links TRBV18 to TRBJ1-2; 8 bases match TRBD1. Germline-derived CDR1 and CDR2 are KGHSH and LQKENI. This CDR3 is built from 14 residues. V dropped 0 bases and J dropped 11; count of bases not matched to a gene: 8. This chain's CDR3 is CASSPPPGTGSYTF. In DNA, the CDR3 is TGTGCCAGCTCACCACCACCCGGGACAGGCTCTTACACCTTC.

The J gene is TRBJ1-5, the V gene TRBV6-1; D uncertain. CDR1 and CDR2 from the germline V gene are MNHNS and SASEGT. The length of the CDR3 is 13 residues. V lost 1 base and J 6 bases, leaving 7 bases between the germline ends. CDR3 nucleotides: TGTGCCAGCAGTGAAGGCAGCGCTCAGCCCCAGCATTTT. Its translation is CASSEGSAQPQHF.

V and J are TRBV7-2 and TRBJ1-2, with 7 bases identical to TRBD1. The CDR3 has 14 residues. The germline V gene encodes CDR1 SGHTA and CDR2 FQGNSA. After removal of 3 bases from V and 6 bases from J, the junction contained 7 bases not matched to a gene. The CDR3 nucleotides are TGTGCCAGCAGCTTCAGGGACAGCAGGGATGGCTACACCTTC. It specifies CASSFRDSRDGYTF.

V is TRBV9 and J is TRBJ2-1, with TRBD1 identical over 9 bases. Germline V gene data show CDR1 as SGDLS and CDR2 as YYNGEE. The CDR3 sequence is 15 residues long. After removal of 3 bases from V and 4 bases from J, the junction contained 5 bases not matched to a gene. DNA for the CDR3: TGTGCCAGCAGCGAGGGGGACAGGGTGTACAATGAGCAGTTCTTC. Its translation: CASSEGDRVYNEQFF.

This clone was seen a single time. The CDR3 reads CASSPEGFRGYTF. The CDR3, as DNA: TGTGCCAGCAGCCCGGAGGGGTTCCGTGGCTACACCTTC. V gene TRBV28 combines with J gene TRBJ1-2; weak D call: TRBD1 (5 bases). Trimming took 6 bases from V and 7 from J, leaving 15 bases between them. Germline CDR1 MDHEN, CDR2 SYDVKM. The CDR3 covers 13 residues.

This chain uses TRBV24-1 with TRBJ1-5; maybe TRBD1 (5 bases). Germline CDR1 is KGHDR and CDR2 is SFDVKD. The CDR3 runs to 14 residues. V dropped 2 bases and J dropped 4 bases, with 8 bases sitting between them. The CDR3 here is CATSDYGGNQPQHF. The CDR3 bases are TGTGCCACCAGTGATTACGGGGGGAATCAGCCCCAGCATTTT.

This rearrangement joins TRBV28 to TRBJ1-1; TRBD1 agrees at 7 bases. The length of the CDR3 is 13 residues. V lost 1 base and J lost 11; bases outside the gene matches: 7. Germline V gene sequence: CDR1 MDHEN, CDR2 SYDVKM. CDR3 DNA: TGTGCCAGCAGTTTATTAGGGGACAGTTCGGCTTTCTTT. Amino acids: CASSLLGDSSAFF.

The chain uses TRBV19 and TRBJ2-1; TRBD2 aligns across 14 bases. This CDR3 comprises 16 residues. V lost 2 bases to trimming and J lost 7 bases; unmatched junction nucleotides: 4. Germline V gene lookup returns CDR1 LNHDA and CDR2 SQIVND (reference sequence). In DNA, the CDR3 is TGTGCCAGTAGTATACGACTAGCGGGGGGGAATAATGAGCAGTTCTTC. Translation: CASSIRLAGGNNEQFF.

The chain couples TRBV9 to TRBJ2-7; D is possibly TRBD1 (6 bases). There are 15 residues in the CDR3. Germline assignment: CDR1 SGDLS and CDR2 YYNGEE. Trimming cost V 0 bases and J 0 bases, with 10 bases left between them. CDR3 amino acids: CASSVGAGDSYEQYF. CDR3 sequence (DNA): TGTGCCAGCAGCGTAGGGGCAGGGGACTCCTACGAGCAGTACTTC.

This clone was counted a single time. This chain connects TRBV12-5 to TRBJ2-5; 12 bases map to TRBD2. The germline V gene has CDR1 LGHNT and CDR2 FRNRAP. The CDR3 length is 13 residues. V lost 9 bases and J lost 4; bases outside the gene matches: 3. CDR3 DNA sequence: TGTGCTAGCGGACTAGCGGGGATAGAGACCCAGTACTTC. Encoded protein: CASGLAGIETQYF.

The CDR3 DNA reads TGTGCCAGCAGGGTATCCGGAGTACTCGGGGAGCTGTTTTTT. Amino acid sequence: CASRVSGVLGELFF. The chain couples TRBV2 to TRBJ2-2; the D is unclear. Germline-derived CDR1 and CDR2 are SNHLY and FYNNEI. The CDR3 consists of 14 residues. Trimming cost V 6 bases and J 7 bases, with 15 bases left between them.

V and J are TRBV28 and TRBJ2-2; TRBD1 matches 7 bases. J was trimmed by 7 bases and V by 6 bases; bases with no gene match: 11. Germline V gene data show CDR1 as MDHEN and CDR2 as SYDVKM. The CDR3 totals 15 residues. This CDR3 is CASSPDREGVGELFF. The CDR3 DNA is TGTGCCAGCAGCCCAGACAGGGAAGGAGTCGGGGAGCTGTTTTTT.

V is TRBV5-1 and J is TRBJ2-1; 9 nucleotides agree with TRBD1. With 0 bases clipped from V and 3 bases from J, the junction kept 4 bases outside the gene matches. Germline loops: CDR1 SGHRS, CDR2 YFSETQ. The CDR3 covers 16 residues. The CDR3 here is CASSLAETGGYNEQFF. The DNA for the CDR3 is TGCGCCAGCAGCTTGGCCGAGACAGGGGGCTACAATGAGCAGTTCTTC.

The chain has TRBV19 and TRBJ2-1, with TRBD2 identical over 12 bases. Losses at the gene ends were 2 bases for V and 6 bases for J; bases not matched to a gene: 8. Germline V gene data show CDR1 as LNHDA and CDR2 as SQIVND (reference sequence). The CDR3 totals 17 residues. In DNA, the CDR3 is TGTGCCAGTAGTATACTAGCGGGAGGGTCCCAATTCAATGAGCAGTTCTTC. Translation gives CASSILAGGSQFNEQFF.

The chain carries TRBV6-5 and TRBJ2-7; 7 nucleotides match TRBD2. Germline loops: CDR1 MNHEY, CDR2 SVGAGI. CDR3 length: 14 residues. J gave up 1 base and V 4 bases, and 4 bases lay outside the gene matches. CDR3 DNA sequence: TGTGCCAGCAGTTCCGGGACTACTTCCTACGAGCAGTACTTC. Its translation is CASSSGTTSYEQYF.

This clone appeared a few times. This chain connects TRBV7-2 to TRBJ2-1, with 10 positions matching TRBD2. The CDR3 length is 16 residues. Germline V CDR1 and CDR2: SGHTA, FQGNSA. Unmatched junction bases numbered 6, after V lost 1 base and J lost 6 bases. The CDR3 DNA is TGTGCCAGCAGCTTAGGGGCTAGCGGGAGAAGCAATGAGCAGTTCTTC. Residues: CASSLGASGRSNEQFF.

The chain couples TRBV14 to TRBJ1-1, with no clear D. The ends were cut back, 5 bases at V and 4 bases at J, with 17 bases in the middle. Germline V gene sequence: CDR1 SGHDN, CDR2 FVKESK. This CDR3 spans 15 amino acids. CDR3 residues: CASSFDRRGGTEAFF. DNA of the CDR3: TGTGCCAGCAGCTTCGACCGGCGGGGTGGCACTGAAGCTTTCTTT.

This CDR3 reads CASSEGQAYYEQYF. As DNA, the CDR3 is TGTGCCAGCAGCGAAGGACAGGCGTACTACGAGCAGTACTTC. The V gene is TRBV7-3, the J gene TRBJ2-7; 7 positions agree with TRBD1. V lost 5 bases, J lost 3 bases, and 7 bases stayed unmatched. CDR3 length: 14 amino acids. The germline gives CDR1 SGHTA, CDR2 FQGTGA.

The chain is built from TRBV11-1 and TRBJ2-3; D might be TRBD1 (5 bases). The CDR3 runs to 12 residues. Trimming took off 5 bases at V and 3 bases at J, with 6 bases between the two ends. Germline CDR1 and CDR2: SGHAT and FQDESV (reference sequence). This chain's CDR3 is CASSQGTDTQYF. The CDR3 DNA reads as TGTGCCAGCAGCCAGGGAACAGATACGCAGTATTTT. The variable domain in full, with the rest retrieved from reference TRBV11-1 and TRBJ2-3, is EAEVAQSPRYKITEKSQAVAFWCDPISGHATLYWYRQILGQGPELLVQFQDESVVDDSQLPKDRFSAERLKGVDSTLKIQPAELGDSAMYLCASSQGTDTQYFGPGTRLTVL.

This clone was detected once. The chain is built from TRBV7-2 and TRBJ2-3, with 7 bases matching TRBD2. Trimming cost V 5 bases and J 2 bases; bases outside gene matches: 10. The CDR3 consists of 16 residues. CDR1 SGHTA and CDR2 FQGNSA come from the germline V gene. The CDR3, as DNA: TGTGCCAGCAGCCCCGGACTAGTCCGAACCACAGATACGCAGTATTTT. It specifies CASSPGLVRTTDTQYF.

The J gene is TRBJ2-2, the V gene TRBV19; the match to TRBD1 covers 10 bases. Germline CDR1 and CDR2: LNHDA and SQIVND (reference sequence). CDR3 size: 16 residues. V dropped 7 bases and J dropped 2; count of bases not matched to a gene: 7. The CDR3 bases are TGTGCCAGTAACGCCGGGACAGGGGTTAACACCGGGGAGCTGTTTTTT. This translates into CASNAGTGVNTGELFF.

The DNA of the CDR3 is TGTGCCAGTAGTATTGTTTCCCAGGGGAACCAGCCCCAGCATTTT. Translated: CASSIVSQGNQPQHF. The rearrangement joins TRBV19 to TRBJ1-5; TRBD1 is a possible D gene (6 bases). Trimming removed 3 bases at V and 7 bases at J, with 16 bases between. CDR1 and CDR2 from the germline V gene are LNHDA and SQIVND (reference sequence). The CDR3 is made up of 15 amino acids. Full variable domain (outside the CDR3, taken from reference TRBV19 and TRBJ1-5): DGGITQSPKYLFRKEGQNVTLSCEQNLNHDAMYWYRQDPGQGLRLIYYSQIVNDFQKGDIAEGYSVSREKKESFPLTVTSAQKNPTAFYLCASSIVSQGNQPQHFGDGTRLSIL.